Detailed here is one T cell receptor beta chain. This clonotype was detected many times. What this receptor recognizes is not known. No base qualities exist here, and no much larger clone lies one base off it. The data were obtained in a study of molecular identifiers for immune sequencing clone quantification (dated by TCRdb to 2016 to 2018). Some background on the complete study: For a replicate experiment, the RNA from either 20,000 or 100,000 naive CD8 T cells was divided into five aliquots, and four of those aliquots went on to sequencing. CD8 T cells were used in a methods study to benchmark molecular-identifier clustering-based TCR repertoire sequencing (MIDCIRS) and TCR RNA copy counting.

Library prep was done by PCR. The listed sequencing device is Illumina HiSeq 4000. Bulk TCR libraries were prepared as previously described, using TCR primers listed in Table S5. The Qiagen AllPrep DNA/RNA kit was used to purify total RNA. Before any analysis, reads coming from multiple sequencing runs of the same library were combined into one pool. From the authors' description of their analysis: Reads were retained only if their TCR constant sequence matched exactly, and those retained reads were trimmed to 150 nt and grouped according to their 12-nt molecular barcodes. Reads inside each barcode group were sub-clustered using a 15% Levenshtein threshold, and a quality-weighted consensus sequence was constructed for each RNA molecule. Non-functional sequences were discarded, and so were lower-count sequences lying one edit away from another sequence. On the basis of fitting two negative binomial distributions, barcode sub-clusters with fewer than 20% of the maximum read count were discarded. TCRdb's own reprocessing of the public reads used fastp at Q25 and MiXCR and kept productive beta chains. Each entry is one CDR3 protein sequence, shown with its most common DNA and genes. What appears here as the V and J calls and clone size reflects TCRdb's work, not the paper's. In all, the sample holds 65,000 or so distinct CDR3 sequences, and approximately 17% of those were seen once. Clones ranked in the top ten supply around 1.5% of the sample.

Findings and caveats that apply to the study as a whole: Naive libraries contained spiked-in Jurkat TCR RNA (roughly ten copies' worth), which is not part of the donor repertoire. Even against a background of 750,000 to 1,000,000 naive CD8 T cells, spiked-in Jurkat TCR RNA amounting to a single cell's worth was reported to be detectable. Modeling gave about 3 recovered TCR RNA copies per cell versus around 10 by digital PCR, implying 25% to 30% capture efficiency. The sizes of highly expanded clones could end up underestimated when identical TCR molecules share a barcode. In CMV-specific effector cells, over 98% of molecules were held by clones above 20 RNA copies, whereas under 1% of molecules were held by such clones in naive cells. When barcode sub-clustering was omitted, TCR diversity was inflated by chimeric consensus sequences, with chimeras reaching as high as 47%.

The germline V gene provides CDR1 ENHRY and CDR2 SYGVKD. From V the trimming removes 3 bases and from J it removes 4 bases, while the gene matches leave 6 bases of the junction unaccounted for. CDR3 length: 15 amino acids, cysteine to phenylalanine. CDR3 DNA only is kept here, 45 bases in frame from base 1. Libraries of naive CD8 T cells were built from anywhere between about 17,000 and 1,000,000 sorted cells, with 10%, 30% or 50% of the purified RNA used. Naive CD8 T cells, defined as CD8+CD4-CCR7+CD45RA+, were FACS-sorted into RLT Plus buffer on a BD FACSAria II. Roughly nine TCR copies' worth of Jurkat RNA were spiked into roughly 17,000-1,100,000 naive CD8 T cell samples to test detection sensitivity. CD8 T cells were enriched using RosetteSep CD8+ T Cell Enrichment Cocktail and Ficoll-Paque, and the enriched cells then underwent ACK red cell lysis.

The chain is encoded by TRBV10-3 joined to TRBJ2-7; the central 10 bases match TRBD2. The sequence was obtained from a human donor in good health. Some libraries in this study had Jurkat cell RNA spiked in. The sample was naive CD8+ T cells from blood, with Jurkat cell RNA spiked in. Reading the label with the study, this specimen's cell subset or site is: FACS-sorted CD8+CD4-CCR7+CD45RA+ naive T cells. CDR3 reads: CAISDPLAGDYEQYF. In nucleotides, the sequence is TGTGCCATCAGTGACCCCCTAGCGGGAGATTACGAGCAGTACTTC.